This T cell receptor beta chain was profiled in a study of blood T cell repertoires in COVID-19. Study as a whole: Acute and convalescent COVID-19 specimens originated in the United States, Italy and Spain.

The CDR3 spans 13 residues. Germline assignment: CDR1 LGHNT and CDR2 FRNRAP. V dropped 4 bases and J dropped 5 bases, with 9 bases sitting between them. Authors' methods: Reference gene primer amplification gave estimated nucleated cell counts. TCRdb keeps only in-frame clones here, not all; method: immunoSEQ multiplex PCR. V and J calls and clone size are as listed in that table; D and trimming were resolved from the DNA. The table lists around 220,000 clones, roughly 90% of them singletons. This clonotype was obtained from a woman between 45 and 60 years old with acute or convalescent COVID-19. This chain links TRBV12-5 with TRBJ1-5; D perhaps matches TRBD1 (6 bases). The source material was peripheral blood. The CDR3 DNA is TGTGCTAGTGGTTGGGGGGGCGATCAGCCCCAGCATTTT. Translating it yields CASGWGGDQPQHF.